The 23 T cell receptor beta chains below all came from one sample that was sequenced in a study of control samples from healthy donors and cancer patients. Profiled with immunoSEQ multiplex PCR; TCRdb holds only in-frame clones, not every one. The table has about 94,000 clones, 90% seen once; the top ten hold about 4%. The sample comprised blood. The origin of the receptors is a woman aged 18-29 years in good health.

This clone has a handful of counts. The rearrangement joins TRBV19 to TRBJ2-3, with D perhaps matching TRBD1 (6 bases). CDR3 size: 13 residues. Germline V gives CDR1 LNHDA, CDR2 SQIVND (reference sequence). Trimming shortened V by 3 bases and J by 4 bases, and 8 bases separated the two germline ends. CDR3 DNA: TGTGCCAGTAGTATCAGGGGTGCAGATACGCAGTATTTT. Residues: CASSIRGADTQYF.

The chain joins TRBV5-1 to TRBJ2-5, with a weak D call TRBD2 (6 bases). Germline values: CDR1 SGHRS, CDR2 YFSETQ. V lost 1 base to trimming and J lost 4 bases, with 17 bases between them. The CDR3 totals 16 residues. The CDR3 nucleotides read TGCGCCAGCAGCTTGTGGGGAGGAACAGGACCAGAGACCCAGTACTTC. Its protein is CASSLWGGTGPETQYF.

V usage is TRBV5-6 and J usage is TRBJ2-5; no definite D call. In germline, CDR1 is SGHDT, CDR2 YYEEEE. V was cut by 2 bases and J by 3 bases, with 2 bases left in between. The CDR3 is 11 amino acids. The CDR3 protein is CASSFEETQYF. The CDR3 DNA reads TGTGCCAGCAGCTTTGAAGAGACCCAGTACTTC.

The V call is TRBV19, the J call TRBJ2-7; TRBD1 aligns across 9 bases. CDR3 size: 15 residues. The V and J ends lost 5 bases and 1 base, in that order; junction bases with no gene match: 6. The germline gives CDR1 LNHDA, CDR2 SQIVND (reference sequence). CDR3 amino acids: CASSLAGQGSYEQYF. DNA of the CDR3: TGTGCCAGTAGTCTCGCGGGACAGGGATCCTACGAGCAGTACTTC.

The chain employs TRBV24-1 and TRBJ1-2, with TRBD1 as a possible D gene (5 bases). V was pared by 4 bases and J by 2 bases, with 10 bases between. Germline lookup yields CDR1 KGHDR and CDR2 SFDVKD. The CDR3 contains 14 residues. In DNA form, the CDR3 reads TGTGCCACCAGTGACCCCAGGGAGAACTATGGCTACACCTTC. It translates to CATSDPRENYGYTF.

The chain has TRBV6-4 and TRBJ1-1; 8 nucleotides line up with TRBD1. J lost 0 bases, V lost 6 bases, and 6 bases had no gene match. Looked up from germline, CDR1 is MRHNA and CDR2 is SNTAGT. The CDR3 loop spans 15 amino acids. The CDR3 DNA reads TGTGCCAGCAGGACCACAGGGGGGATGAACACTGAAGCTTTCTTT. This codes for CASRTTGGMNTEAFF.

The J gene is TRBJ1-1, the V gene TRBV6-5; no clear D. Germline V gene lookup returns CDR1 MNHEY and CDR2 SVGAGI. The CDR3 covers 13 residues. Trimming pared 6 bases from V and 9 bases from J, leaving 17 bases between. The CDR3 spells CASSPTLENQAFF. As DNA, the CDR3 is TGTGCCAGCAGCCCCACCCTAGAAAATCAAGCTTTCTTT.

The J gene is TRBJ1-6, the V gene TRBV2; 8 bases align to TRBD1. Trimming removed 6 bases from V and 7 bases from J; junction bases left unmatched: 8. The germline CDR1 and CDR2 sequences are SNHLY and FYNNEI. The CDR3 has 15 amino acids. The CDR3, as DNA: TGTGCCAGCAGCCCAACGACAGGGGCCAATTCACCCCTCCACTTT. It specifies CASSPTTGANSPLHF.

CDR3 nucleotide sequence: TGTGCCAGCAGCTTAGCGAACACAGGGTCGGGTGAGCAGTTCTTC. Protein sequence: CASSLANTGSGEQFF. The chain recombines TRBV7-9 with TRBJ2-1, with a weak D call TRBD1 (6 bases). Deletions cut 0 bases from V and 9 bases from J, with 15 bases between. The germline CDR1 and CDR2 sequences are SEHNR and FQNEAQ (reference sequence). CDR3 length: 15 amino acids.

This clone was observed once. The rearrangement joins TRBV19 to TRBJ1-1, with 7 bases identical to TRBD1. V trimming: 5 bases; J trimming: 5 bases; junction bases outside the gene matches: 5. This CDR3 is built from 13 residues. Per the germline V gene, CDR1 is LNHDA and CDR2 is SQIVND (reference sequence). The CDR3 bases are TGTGCCAGTAGTGAGGGACAGCAGACTGAAGCTTTCTTT. It yields the protein CASSEGQQTEAFF.

The genes are TRBV10-3 and TRBJ1-5; possibly TRBD1 for D (5 bases). With 7 bases removed from V and 0 bases from J, the gap between germline ends came to 16 bases. The germline V gene has CDR1 ENHRY and CDR2 SYGVKD. This CDR3 spans 16 amino acids. The CDR3 is CAIIKGPGYSNQPQHF. CDR3 sequence (DNA): TGTGCCATCATTAAGGGGCCCGGATATAGCAATCAGCCCCAGCATTTT.

The CDR3 coding sequence is TGCAGGGGTTCGTCCGCGGATGAAGCTTTCTTT. Protein product: CRGSSADEAFF. This chain uses TRBV20-1 with TRBJ1-1; D uncertain. The CDR3 sequence is 11 residues long. Germline values: CDR1 DFQATT, CDR2 SNEGSKA (reference sequence).

This sequence joins TRBV5-1 and TRBJ1-5; TRBD1 is a possible D gene (5 bases). CDR1 SGHRS and CDR2 YFSETQ come from the germline V gene. This CDR3 spans 14 amino acids. The ends were cut back, 0 bases at V and 6 bases at J, with 10 bases in the middle. CDR3 protein: CASSLELRGQPQHF. The CDR3 DNA follows: TGCGCCAGCAGCTTGGAACTTAGGGGTCAGCCCCAGCATTTT.

In DNA, the CDR3 is TGTGCCAGCAGCCTGATAGCGGGGTCGGTGGCGGATACGCAGTATTTT. It yields the protein CASSLIAGSVADTQYF. The chain joins TRBV2 to TRBJ2-3; 8 nucleotides agree with TRBD2. This CDR3 region has 16 residues. Germline lookup yields CDR1 SNHLY and CDR2 FYNNEI. The V gene end was trimmed by 6 bases and the J gene end by 6 bases; junction bases not matched to a gene: 14.

CDR3 sequence: CASSQGTNEKLFF. CDR3 nucleotide sequence: TGTGCCAGCAGCCAAGGGACTAATGAAAAACTGTTTTTT. The V and J genes are TRBV11-2 and TRBJ1-4; D is undetermined. Germline V lookup: CDR1 SGHAT, CDR2 FQNNGV. Trimming stripped 5 bases from V and 2 bases from J, with 6 bases between. The CDR3 contains 13 residues.

The J gene is TRBJ1-1, the V gene TRBV12-3 or TRBV12-4; the D is unclear. This CDR3 contains 11 residues. Deletions cut 4 bases from V and 3 bases from J, with 3 bases between. CDR3 region: CASSSYTEAFF. The CDR3 DNA reads as TGTGCCAGCAGTTCTTACACTGAAGCTTTCTTT.

The V gene is TRBV18, the J gene TRBJ1-1, with a tentative D call TRBD1 (5 bases). Germline CDR1 KGHSH, CDR2 LQKENI. Trimming removed 5 bases at V and 1 base at J, with 8 bases between. The CDR3 totals 13 residues. The CDR3 DNA reads TGTGCCAGCTCATTTCAGGGGAACACTGAAGCTTTCTTT. Its protein is CASSFQGNTEAFF.

The V gene is TRBV3-1 (or the pseudogene TRBV3-2), the J gene TRBJ1-1; D unresolved. Germline lookup yields CDR1 LGHDT and CDR2 YNNKEL (reference sequence). The CDR3 spans 17 residues. V lost 4 bases, J lost 2 bases, and 20 bases lay in between. DNA of the CDR3: TGTGCCAGCAGCCGGCAGGCTATACAGCGCCCTAACACTGAAGCTTTCTTT. Its protein is CASSRQAIQRPNTEAFF.

The CDR3 loop is CASSLAGAFTDTQYF. CDR3 coding DNA: TGTGCCAGCAGCTTAGCCGGCGCATTCACAGATACGCAGTATTTT. V usage is TRBV11-3 and J usage is TRBJ2-3; the D is unclear. The CDR3 extends over 15 amino acids. V lost 1 base to trimming and J lost 2 bases, with 10 bases between them. Germline V lookup: CDR1 SGHNT, CDR2 YENEEA.

The rearrangement joins TRBV19 to TRBJ2-1, with 9 bases aligning to TRBD1. Germline V gives CDR1 LNHDA, CDR2 SQIVND (reference sequence). CDR3 length: 15 residues. With V trimmed by 4 bases and J by 5 bases, 6 bases remained unmatched. CDR3 DNA: TGTGCCAGTAGTAAGCGGACAGGGGACAACAATGAGCAGTTCTTC. Translating gives CASSKRTGDNNEQFF. The complete variable domain, with remaining parts taken from reference TRBV19 and TRBJ2-1, reads DGGITQSPKYLFRKEGQNVTLSCEQNLNHDAMYWYRQDPGQGLRLIYYSQIVNDFQKGDIAEGYSVSREKKESFPLTVTSAQKNPTAFYLCASSKRTGDNNEQFFGPGTRLTVL.

This clone was seen just once. This chain uses TRBV11-3 with TRBJ2-2, with TRBD2 matching over 7 bases. Germline V gene sequence: CDR1 SGHNT, CDR2 YENEEA. V shed 1 base, J shed 0 bases, and the junction held 5 bases outside the gene matches. This CDR3 is 17 amino acids long. The CDR3 sequence: CASSLVPGGTNTGELFF. In DNA form, the CDR3 reads TGTGCCAGCAGCTTAGTCCCCGGGGGGACGAACACCGGGGAGCTGTTTTTT.

The chain uses TRBV5-1 and TRBJ2-1; D gene uncertain. V was pared by 2 bases and J by 10 bases, with 13 bases between. The germline gives CDR1 SGHRS, CDR2 YFSETQ. This CDR3 has 13 residues. The CDR3 coding sequence is TGCGCCAGCAGCTTAACGCCTTCGCGGGAGCAGTTCTTC. This sequence encodes CASSLTPSREQFF.

In DNA, the CDR3 is TGTGCCAGCAGTTACTCGCGGAACACTGAAGCTTTCTTT. This gives the protein CASSYSRNTEAFF. The chain combines TRBV6-6 with TRBJ1-1; no clear D. V lost 0 bases, J lost 1 base, and 3 bases lay in between. The CDR3 loop spans 13 amino acids. CDR1 and CDR2 from the germline V gene are MNHNY and SVGAGI (reference sequence).